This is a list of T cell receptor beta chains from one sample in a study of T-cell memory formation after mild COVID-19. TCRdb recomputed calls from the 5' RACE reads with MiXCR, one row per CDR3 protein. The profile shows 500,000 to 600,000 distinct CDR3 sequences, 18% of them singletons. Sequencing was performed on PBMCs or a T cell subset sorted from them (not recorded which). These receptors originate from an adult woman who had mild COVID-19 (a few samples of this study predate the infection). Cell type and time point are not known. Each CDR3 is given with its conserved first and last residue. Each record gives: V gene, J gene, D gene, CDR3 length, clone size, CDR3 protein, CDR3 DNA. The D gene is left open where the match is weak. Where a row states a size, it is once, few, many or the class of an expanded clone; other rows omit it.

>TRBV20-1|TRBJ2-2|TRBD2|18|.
CSARDRRLAGVNTGELFF
TGCAGTGCTAGAGACCGAAGGCTAGCGGGAGTAAACACCGGGGAGCTGTTTTTT
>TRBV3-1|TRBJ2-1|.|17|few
CASSQDHGDPSYNEQFF
TGTGCCAGCAGCCAAGATCATGGAGACCCGTCCTACAATGAGCAGTTCTTC
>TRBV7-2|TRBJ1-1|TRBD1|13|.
CASSQGVRPEAFF
TGTGCCAGCAGCCAGGGGGTTAGGCCTGAAGCTTTCTTT
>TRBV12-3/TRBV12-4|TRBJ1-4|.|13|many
CASSSQGAEKLFF
TGTGCCAGCAGTAGTCAGGGTGCGGAAAAACTGTTTTTT
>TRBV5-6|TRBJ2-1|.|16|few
CASSLFTGSSYNEQFF
TGTGCCAGCAGCTTGTTTACAGGGAGCTCCTACAATGAGCAGTTCTTC
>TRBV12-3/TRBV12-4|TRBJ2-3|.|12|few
CASSWASDTQYF
TGTGCCAGCAGTTGGGCATCAGATACGCAGTATTTT
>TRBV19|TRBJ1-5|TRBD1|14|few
CASTLDRGNEPQHF
TGTGCCAGTACCCTAGACAGGGGCAACGAGCCCCAGCATTTT
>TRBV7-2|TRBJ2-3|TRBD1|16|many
CASSGRQGTPTDTQYF
TGTGCCAGCAGCGGTCGACAGGGGACCCCCACAGATACGCAGTATTTT
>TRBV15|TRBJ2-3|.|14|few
CATSRGLSTDTQYF
TGTGCCACCAGCAGAGGCTTAAGCACAGATACGCAGTATTTT
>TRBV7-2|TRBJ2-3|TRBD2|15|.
CASSPGRVGADTQYF
TGTGCCAGCAGCCCCGGGAGGGTGGGCGCAGATACGCAGTATTTT
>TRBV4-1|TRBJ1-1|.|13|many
CASSYDMNTEAFF
TGCGCCAGCAGCTATGACATGAACACTGAAGCTTTCTTT
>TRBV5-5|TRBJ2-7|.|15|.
CASSLEISGSYEQYF
TGTGCCAGCAGCTTGGAGATTTCAGGGTCCTACGAGCAGTACTTC
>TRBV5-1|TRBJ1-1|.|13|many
CASSLGSGTEAFF
TGCGCCAGCAGCTTGGGAAGTGGCACTGAAGCTTTCTTT
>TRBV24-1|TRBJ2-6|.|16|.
CATSDPQGSGANVLTF
TGTGCCACCAGTGATCCGCAGGGCTCTGGGGCCAACGTCCTGACTTTC
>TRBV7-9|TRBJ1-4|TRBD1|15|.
CASRRTGDPGEKLFF
TGTGCCAGCAGAAGAACAGGGGATCCAGGGGAAAAACTGTTTTTT
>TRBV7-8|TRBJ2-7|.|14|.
CASSLERPGGGQYF
TGTGCCAGCAGCTTAGAACGTCCGGGGGGCGGACAGTACTTC
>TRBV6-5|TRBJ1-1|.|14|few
CASSYVRGNTEAFF
TGTGCCAGCAGTTACGTTCGTGGGAACACTGAAGCTTTCTTT
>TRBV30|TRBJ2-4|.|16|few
CAWTIQGNGAKNIQYF
TGTGCCTGGACCATTCAGGGGAATGGGGCCAAAAACATTCAGTACTTC
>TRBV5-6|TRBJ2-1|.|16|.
CASSFRNLPGYNEQFF
TGTGCCAGCAGCTTCCGAAACTTACCGGGCTACAATGAGCAGTTCTTC
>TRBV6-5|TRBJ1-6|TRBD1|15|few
CASSLGTGGGAPLHF
TGTGCCAGCAGCCTCGGGACAGGGGGCGGGGCACCCCTCCACTTT
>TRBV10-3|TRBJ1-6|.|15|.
CAISESGRSNSPLHF
TGTGCCATCAGTGAGTCGGGCAGATCCAATTCACCCCTCCACTTT
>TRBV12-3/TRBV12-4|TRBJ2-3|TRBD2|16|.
CASTWTSGSSTDTQYF
TGTGCCAGCACCTGGACTAGCGGGAGCAGCACAGATACGCAGTATTTT
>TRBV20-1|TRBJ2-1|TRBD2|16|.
CSAPGLAGGNYNEQFF
TGCAGTGCTCCGGGACTAGCGGGAGGGAACTACAATGAGCAGTTCTTC
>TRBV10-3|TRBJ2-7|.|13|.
CATRQSPSYEQYF
TGCGCTACCCGACAGAGCCCTTCCTACGAGCAGTACTTC
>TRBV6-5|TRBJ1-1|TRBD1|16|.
CASSRDRGMRNTEAFF
TGTGCCAGCAGCCGGGACAGGGGGATGAGGAACACTGAAGCTTTCTTT
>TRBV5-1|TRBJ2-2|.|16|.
CASSPLSDPSTGELFF
TGCGCCAGCAGCCCGCTGTCTGACCCTTCCACCGGGGAGCTGTTTTTT
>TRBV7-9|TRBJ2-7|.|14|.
CASMRTPGNYEQYF
TGTGCCTCAATGAGGACACCGGGAAATTACGAGCAGTACTTC
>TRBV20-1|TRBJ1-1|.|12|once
CSARNRDTEAFF
TGCAGTGCTAGGAACAGGGACACTGAAGCTTTCTTT
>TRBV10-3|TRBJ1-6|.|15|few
CAISERGGWDSPLHF
TGTGCCATCAGTGAGAGGGGGGGATGGGATTCACCCCTCCACTTT
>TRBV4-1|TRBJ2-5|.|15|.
CASSQEALAEETQYF
TGCGCCAGCAGCCAAGAAGCGTTAGCTGAAGAGACCCAGTACTTC
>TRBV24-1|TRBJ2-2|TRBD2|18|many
CATSDLRSAGVGTGELFF
TGTGCCACCAGTGATTTGCGGTCAGCGGGAGTAGGCACCGGGGAGCTGTTTTTT
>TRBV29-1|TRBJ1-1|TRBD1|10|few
CSTGATEAFF
TGCAGCACAGGGGCCACTGAAGCTTTCTTT
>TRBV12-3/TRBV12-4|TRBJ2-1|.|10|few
CASSWDEQFF
TGTGCCAGCAGTTGGGATGAGCAGTTCTTC
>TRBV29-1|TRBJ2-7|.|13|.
CSVFPTGTYEQYF
TGCAGCGTTTTCCCGACAGGCACCTACGAGCAGTACTTC